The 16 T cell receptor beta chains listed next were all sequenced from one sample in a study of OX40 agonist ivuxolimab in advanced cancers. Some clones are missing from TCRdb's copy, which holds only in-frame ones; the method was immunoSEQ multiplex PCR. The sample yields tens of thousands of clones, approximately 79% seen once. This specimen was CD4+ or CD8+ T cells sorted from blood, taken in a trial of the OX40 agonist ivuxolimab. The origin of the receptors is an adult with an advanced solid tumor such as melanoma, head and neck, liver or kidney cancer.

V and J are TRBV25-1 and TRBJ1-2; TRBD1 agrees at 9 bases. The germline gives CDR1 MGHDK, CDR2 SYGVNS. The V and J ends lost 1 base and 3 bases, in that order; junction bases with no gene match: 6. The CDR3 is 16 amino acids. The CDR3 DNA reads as TGTGCCAGCAGTGAATGGAGGACAGGGGCTGACTATGGCTACACCTTC. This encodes CASSEWRTGADYGYTF.

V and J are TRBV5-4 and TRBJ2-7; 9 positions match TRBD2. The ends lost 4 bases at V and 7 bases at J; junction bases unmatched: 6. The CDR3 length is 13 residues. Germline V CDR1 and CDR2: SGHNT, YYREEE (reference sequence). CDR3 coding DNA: TGTGCCAGCAGCCTAGCGGGGAGGGATGAGCAGTACTTC. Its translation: CASSLAGRDEQYF.

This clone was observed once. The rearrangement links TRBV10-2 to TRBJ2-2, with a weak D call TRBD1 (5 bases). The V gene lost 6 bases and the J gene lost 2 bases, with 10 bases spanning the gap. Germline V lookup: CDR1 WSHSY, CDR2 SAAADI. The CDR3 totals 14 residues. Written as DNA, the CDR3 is TGCGCCAGCAGGCGCAGGGAAAACACCGGGGAGCTGTTTTTT. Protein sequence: CASRRRENTGELFF.

The CDR3 loop is CASSLPGIVNTEAFF. The CDR3 DNA is TGTGCCAGCAGTCTACCGGGCATAGTGAACACTGAAGCTTTCTTT. The V and J genes are TRBV28 and TRBJ1-1, with D uncertain. The length of the CDR3 is 15 residues. V was clipped by 5 bases and J by 0 bases, with 13 bases between them. Germline lookup yields CDR1 MDHEN and CDR2 SYDVKM.

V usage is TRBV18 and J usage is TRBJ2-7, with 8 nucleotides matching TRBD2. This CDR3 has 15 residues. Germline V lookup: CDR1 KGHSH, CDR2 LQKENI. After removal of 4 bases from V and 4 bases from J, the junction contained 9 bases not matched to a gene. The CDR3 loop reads CASSQTGGNIYEQYF. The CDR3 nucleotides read TGTGCCAGCTCACAAACGGGGGGGAATATTTACGAGCAGTACTTC.

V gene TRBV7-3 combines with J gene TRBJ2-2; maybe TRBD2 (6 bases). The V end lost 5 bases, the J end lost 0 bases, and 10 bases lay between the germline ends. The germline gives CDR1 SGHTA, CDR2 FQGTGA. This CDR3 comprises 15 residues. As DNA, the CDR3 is TGTGCCAGCAGCCAGGGACTTGCGAACACCGGGGAGCTGTTTTTT. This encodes CASSQGLANTGELFF.

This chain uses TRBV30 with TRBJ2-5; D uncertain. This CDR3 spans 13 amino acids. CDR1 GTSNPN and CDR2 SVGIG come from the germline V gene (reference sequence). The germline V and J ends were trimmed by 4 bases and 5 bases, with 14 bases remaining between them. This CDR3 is CAWNGDLMETQYF. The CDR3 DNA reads TGTGCCTGGAATGGAGATTTAATGGAGACCCAGTACTTC. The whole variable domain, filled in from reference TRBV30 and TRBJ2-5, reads SQTIHQWPATLVQPVGSPLSLECTVEGTSNPNLYWYRQAAGRGLQLLFYSVGIGQISSEVPQNLSASRPQDRQFILSSKKLLLSDSGFYLCAWNGDLMETQYFGPGTRLLVL.

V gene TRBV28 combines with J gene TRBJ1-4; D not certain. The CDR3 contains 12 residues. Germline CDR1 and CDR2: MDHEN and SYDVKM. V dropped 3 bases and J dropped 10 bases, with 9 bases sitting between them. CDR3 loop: CASSLLNGKLFF. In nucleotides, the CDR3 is TGTGCCAGCAGTTTGCTTAACGGAAAACTGTTTTTT.

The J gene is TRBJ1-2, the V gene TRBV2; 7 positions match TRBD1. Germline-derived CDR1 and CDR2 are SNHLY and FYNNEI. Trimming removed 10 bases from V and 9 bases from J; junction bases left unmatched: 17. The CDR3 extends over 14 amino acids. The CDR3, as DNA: TGTGCCACAGGGGGGGGACAGAATTTACAGAGCTACACCTTC. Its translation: CATGGGQNLQSYTF.

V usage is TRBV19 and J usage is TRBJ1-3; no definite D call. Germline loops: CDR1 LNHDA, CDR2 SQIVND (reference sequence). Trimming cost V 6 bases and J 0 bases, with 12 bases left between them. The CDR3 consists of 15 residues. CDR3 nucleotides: TGTGCCAGTAGGGTCGCTTCGAGCTCTGGAAACACCATATATTTT. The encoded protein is CASRVASSSGNTIYF.

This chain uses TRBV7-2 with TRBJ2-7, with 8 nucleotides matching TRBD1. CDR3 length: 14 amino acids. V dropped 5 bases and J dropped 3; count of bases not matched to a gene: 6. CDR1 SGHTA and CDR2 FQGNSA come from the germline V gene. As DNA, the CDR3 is TGTGCCAGCAGCCGGGGACAGGCGGACTACGAGCAGTACTTC. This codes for CASSRGQADYEQYF.

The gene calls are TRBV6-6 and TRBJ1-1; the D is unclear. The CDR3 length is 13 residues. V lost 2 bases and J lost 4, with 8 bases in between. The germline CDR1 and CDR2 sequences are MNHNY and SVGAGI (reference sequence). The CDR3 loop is CASSYRTSTEAFF. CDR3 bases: TGTGCCAGCAGTTACCGGACCTCCACTGAAGCTTTCTTT.

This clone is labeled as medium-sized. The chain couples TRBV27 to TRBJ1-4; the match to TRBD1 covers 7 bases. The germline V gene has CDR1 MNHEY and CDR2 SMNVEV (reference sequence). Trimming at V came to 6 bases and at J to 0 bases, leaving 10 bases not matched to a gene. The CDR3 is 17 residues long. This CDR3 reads CASSPRGGIATNEKLFF. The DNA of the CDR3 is TGTGCCAGCAGCCCCAGGGGGGGGATTGCAACTAATGAAAAACTGTTTTTT.

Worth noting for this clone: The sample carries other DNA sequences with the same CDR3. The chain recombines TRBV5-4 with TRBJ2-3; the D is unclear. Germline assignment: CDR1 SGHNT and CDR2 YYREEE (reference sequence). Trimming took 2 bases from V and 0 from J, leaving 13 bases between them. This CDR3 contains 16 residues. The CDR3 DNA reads TGTGCCAGCAGCTTAATGCGAGCTACTAGCACAGATACGCAGTATTTT. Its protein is CASSLMRATSTDTQYF. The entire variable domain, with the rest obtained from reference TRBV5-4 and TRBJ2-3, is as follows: ETGVTQSPTHLIKTRGQQVTLRCSSQSGHNTVSWYQQALGQGPQFIFQYYREEENGRGNFPPRFSGLQFPNYSSELNVNALELDDSALYLCASSLMRATSTDTQYFGPGTRLTVL.

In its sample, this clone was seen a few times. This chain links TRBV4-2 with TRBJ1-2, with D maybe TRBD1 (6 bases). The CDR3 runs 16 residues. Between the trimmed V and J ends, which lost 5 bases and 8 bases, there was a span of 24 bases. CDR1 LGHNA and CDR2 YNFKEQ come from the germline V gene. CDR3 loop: CASSLALGGREGGYTF. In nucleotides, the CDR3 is TGTGCCAGCAGCTTAGCGCTGGGGGGCAGGGAGGGCGGCTACACCTTC.

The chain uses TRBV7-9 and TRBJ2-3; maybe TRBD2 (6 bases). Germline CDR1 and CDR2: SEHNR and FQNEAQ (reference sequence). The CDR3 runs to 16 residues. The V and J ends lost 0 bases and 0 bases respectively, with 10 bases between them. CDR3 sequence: CASSLAGGTSTDTQYF. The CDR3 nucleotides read TGTGCCAGCAGCTTAGCGGGGGGTACTAGCACAGATACGCAGTATTTT.